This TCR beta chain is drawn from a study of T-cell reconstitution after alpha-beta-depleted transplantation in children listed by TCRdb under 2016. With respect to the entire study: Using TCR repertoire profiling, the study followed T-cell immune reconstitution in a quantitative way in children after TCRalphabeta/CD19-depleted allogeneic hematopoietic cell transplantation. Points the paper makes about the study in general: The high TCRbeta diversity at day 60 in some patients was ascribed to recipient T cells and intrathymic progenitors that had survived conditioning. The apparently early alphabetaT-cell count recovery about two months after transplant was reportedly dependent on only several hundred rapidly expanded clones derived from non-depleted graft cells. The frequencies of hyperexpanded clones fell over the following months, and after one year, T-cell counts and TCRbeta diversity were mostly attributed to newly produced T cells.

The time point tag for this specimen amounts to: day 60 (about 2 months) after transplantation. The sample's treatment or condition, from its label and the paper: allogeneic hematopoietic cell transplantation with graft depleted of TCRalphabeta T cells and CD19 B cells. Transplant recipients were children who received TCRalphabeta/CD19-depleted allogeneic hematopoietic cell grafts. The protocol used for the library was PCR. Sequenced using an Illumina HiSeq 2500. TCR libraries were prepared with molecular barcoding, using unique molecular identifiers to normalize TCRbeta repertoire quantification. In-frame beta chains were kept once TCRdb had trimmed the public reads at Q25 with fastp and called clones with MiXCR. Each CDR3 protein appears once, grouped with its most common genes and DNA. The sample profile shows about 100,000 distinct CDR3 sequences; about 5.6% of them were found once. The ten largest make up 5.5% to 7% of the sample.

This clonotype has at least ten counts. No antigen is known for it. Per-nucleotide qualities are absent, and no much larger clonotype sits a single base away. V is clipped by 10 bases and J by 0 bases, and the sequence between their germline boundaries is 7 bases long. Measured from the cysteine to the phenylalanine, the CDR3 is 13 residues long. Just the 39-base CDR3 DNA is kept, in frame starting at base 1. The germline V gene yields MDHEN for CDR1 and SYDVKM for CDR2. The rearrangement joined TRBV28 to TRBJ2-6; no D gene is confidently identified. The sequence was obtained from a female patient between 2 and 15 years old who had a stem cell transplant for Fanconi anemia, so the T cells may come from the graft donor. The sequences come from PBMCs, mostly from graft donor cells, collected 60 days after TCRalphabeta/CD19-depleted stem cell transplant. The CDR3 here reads CATTYSGANVLTF. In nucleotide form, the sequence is TGTGCCACCACCTACTCTGGGGCCAACGTCCTGACTTTC.